The 5 T cell receptor beta chains presented below share a single source sample, sequenced in a study of blood T cells in healthy people across ages. A second about 6 to 11 cycle PCR used barcoded and J-beta primers. TCRdb re-called the 5' RACE reads with MiXCR, one entry per CDR3 protein. The table has about 1,000,000 distinct CDR3 sequences, over 35% seen once. The sequenced sample was blood. The receptors were gathered from a woman aged 55-69 years in good health.

This clonotype was seen more than once but under ten times. The CDR3 loop reads CASSWASSGANVLTF. DNA for the CDR3: TGCGCCAGCAGCTGGGCGAGCTCTGGGGCCAACGTCCTGACTTTC. The rearrangement uses TRBV5-1 and TRBJ2-6, with D unclear. Trimming removed 3 bases at V and 0 bases at J, with 7 bases between. Germline loops: CDR1 SGHRS, CDR2 YFSETQ. CDR3 length equals 15 residues.

Only a few counts were recorded for this clonotype. The CDR3 DNA reads TGTGCCAGCAGTAGCGTAACCCTGGGCACAGATACGCAGTATTTT. Encoded protein: CASSSVTLGTDTQYF. The V call is TRBV27, the J call TRBJ2-3; D is undetermined. Germline values: CDR1 MNHEY, CDR2 SMNVEV (reference sequence). The CDR3 covers 15 residues. Trimming stripped 5 bases from V and 1 base from J, with 13 bases between.

The gene calls are TRBV3-1 and TRBJ2-5, with 9 bases matching TRBD2. The CDR3 totals 17 residues. Germline lookup yields CDR1 LGHDT and CDR2 YNNKEL (reference sequence). After removal of 0 bases from V and 0 bases from J, the junction contained 5 bases not matched to a gene. CDR3: CASSQEGLAGNQETQYF. Written as DNA, the CDR3 is TGTGCCAGCAGCCAAGAAGGCCTAGCGGGAAACCAAGAGACCCAGTACTTC.

The table lists this clonotype with a few counts. The genes are TRBV2 and TRBJ2-4; possibly TRBD1 for D (6 bases). The CDR3 spans 13 residues. V lost 5 bases, J lost 5 bases, and 10 bases lay in between. Germline-derived CDR1 and CDR2 are SNHLY and FYNNEI. CDR3 residues: CASSLGGQNIQYF. The CDR3 nucleotides read TGTGCCAGCAGTTTAGGGGGACAAAACATTCAGTACTTC.

V and J are TRBV29-1 and TRBJ2-3, with 10 bases aligning to TRBD2. The CDR3 is 15 residues long. The ends lost 2 bases at V and 4 bases at J; junction bases unmatched: 6. From germline, CDR1 is SQVTM and CDR2 ANQGSEA. The CDR3 sequence: CSVEPSGRAPDTQYF. In nucleotides, the CDR3 is TGCAGCGTTGAACCAAGCGGGAGGGCCCCAGATACGCAGTATTTT.